The next 28 T cell receptor beta chains were all read from a single sample in a study of T cells in Graves' hyperthyroidism and ophthalmopathy. TCR beta CDR3 regions were amplified from RNA transcripts. The TCR CDR3 was amplified in a first-round RT-PCR using the HTBI primer set. TCRdb reprocessed the multiplex PCR reads with MiXCR, giving one entry per CDR3 protein. The data contain roughly 500,000 distinct CDR3 sequences, approximately 48% of them seen just once; the ten biggest clones take up roughly 45%. Sequencing was carried out using peripheral blood or thyroid tissue (not recorded which). The receptors derive from an adult woman with Graves' disease, either hyperthyroidism or ophthalmopathy (not recorded which).

The chain uses TRBV7-8 and TRBJ2-5; tentative D call: TRBD1 (6 bases). Trimming stripped 5 bases from V and 3 bases from J, with 16 bases between. Germline CDR1 and CDR2: SGHVS and FQNEAQ. The CDR3 spans 15 residues. The CDR3 sequence: CASSATGTTEETQYF. DNA for the CDR3: TGTGCCAGCAGCGCAACCGGGACAACAGAAGAGACCCAGTACTTC.

In this sample, this clonotype turned up once. The CDR3 spells CASRWDRAGDYEQYF. CDR3 sequence (DNA): TGTGCCAGCAGGTGGGACCGCGCGGGTGACTACGAGCAGTACTTC. The rearrangement links TRBV5-4 to TRBJ2-7; either TRBD1 or TRBD2 may supply D (5 bases each). V dropped 5 bases and J dropped 3 bases, with 18 bases sitting between them. This CDR3 spans 15 amino acids. The V gene's germline CDR1 is SGHNT and CDR2 YYREEE (reference sequence).

This chain connects TRBV25-1 to TRBJ2-7; either TRBD1 or TRBD2 may supply D (6 bases each). The CDR3 runs 14 residues. The germline gives CDR1 MGHDK, CDR2 SYGVNS. Trimming left V 1 base short and J 6 bases short, with 13 bases between. CDR3 nucleotides: TGTGCCAGCAGTGAATGGGGGCAGGGAGGCGAGCAGTACTTC. This translates into CASSEWGQGGEQYF.

With respect to this clonotype: Given a much more abundant clone one base away, this may be a read error. V and J are TRBV6-1 and TRBJ1-1, with 7 bases matching TRBD1. Germline CDR1 is MNHNS and CDR2 is SASEGT. The CDR3 is 14 amino acids. CDR3 in amino acids: CASRGQSMNTEALF. The CDR3 bases are TGTGCCAGCAGGGGACAGTCCATGAACACTGAAGCTCTCTTT.

About this clonotype: The junction shows a germline mismatch at one end, possibly a read error. V usage is TRBV5-4 and J usage is TRBJ2-5; the D gene is possibly TRBD1 (6 bases). CDR1 and CDR2 (germline): SGHNT, YYREEE (reference sequence). There are 13 residues in the CDR3. The CDR3 DNA sequence: TGTGCCAGCGGCCCGGACAGTAAAGAGACCCGGTACTTC. It is translated as CASGPDSKETRYF.

CDR3 in DNA: TGTGCCAGCAGTGAAGCCCTCCTCACCGGGGAGCTGTTTTTT. Amino acids: CASSEALLTGELFF. The chain carries TRBV2 and TRBJ2-2; D uncertain. This CDR3 is built from 14 residues. The V end was cut by 0 bases, the J end by 4 bases, with 6 bases between. Looked up from germline, CDR1 is SNHLY and CDR2 is FYNNEI.

The V and J genes are TRBV5-5 and TRBJ2-1; TRBD2 might be the D (6 bases). This CDR3 is built from 14 residues. The ends were cut back, 3 bases at V and 9 bases at J, with 16 bases in the middle. Germline V gives CDR1 SGHKS, CDR2 YYEKEE (reference sequence). The CDR3 loop is CASSSQLATGEQFF. The CDR3 DNA sequence: TGTGCCAGCAGCTCGCAACTAGCAACGGGTGAGCAGTTCTTC. Variable domain in full (rest from reference TRBV5-5 and TRBJ2-1): DAGVTQSPTHLIKTRGQQVTLRCSPISGHKSVSWYQQVLGQGPQFIFQYYEKEERGRGNFPDRFSARQFPNYSSELNVNALLLGDSALYLCASSSQLATGEQFFGPGTRLTVL.

About this clonotype itself: One end of the junction does not line up with germline, which may come from a read error. The gene calls are TRBV15 and TRBJ2-7; D gene uncertain. In germline, CDR1 is LNHNV, CDR2 YYDKDF (reference sequence). CDR3 length: 12 residues. The CDR3 reads CAASRAGYEQYF. The CDR3 nucleotides are TGTGCCGCCAGCAGAGCAGGCTACGAGCAGTACTTC.

This clonotype was observed a handful of times. The rearrangement links TRBV19 to TRBJ1-1; no clear D gene. Germline lookup yields CDR1 LNHDA and CDR2 SQIVND (reference sequence). This CDR3 is 13 amino acids long. Trimming shortened V by 9 bases and J by 0 bases, and 11 bases separated the two germline ends. This CDR3 reads CASGRTVNTEAFF. CDR3 in DNA: TGTGCCAGCGGACGGACGGTGAACACTGAAGCTTTCTTT.

This clonotype was seen repeatedly, ten times or more. V is TRBV20-1 and J is TRBJ1-2; 7 positions agree with TRBD1. The ends lost 0 bases at V and 4 bases at J; junction bases unmatched: 8. The CDR3 runs to 15 residues. Looked up from germline, CDR1 is DFQATT and CDR2 is SNEGSKA (reference sequence). CDR3 nucleotides: TGCAGTGCTAGAGATAGCTCGGGACAGTTCTATGGCTACACCTTC. Protein: CSARDSSGQFYGYTF.

V usage is TRBV4-3 and J usage is TRBJ2-7; 7 bases align to TRBD1. The CDR3 runs 16 residues. Germline assignment: CDR1 LGHNA and CDR2 YSLEER. V shed 1 base, J shed 0 bases, and the junction held 6 bases outside the gene matches. For the CDR3, the DNA is TGCGCCAGCAGCCAAGGTATCCGGGACAGCTCCTACGAGCAGTACTTC. Translated: CASSQGIRDSSYEQYF.

V usage is TRBV5-1 and J usage is TRBJ1-2; perhaps TRBD1 as D (6 bases). V was shortened by 0 bases and J by 4 bases, with 10 bases between the two germline ends. Germline CDR1 SGHRS, CDR2 YFSETQ. CDR3 length equals 14 residues. The CDR3 sequence: CASSLGQEFYGYTF. DNA for the CDR3: TGCGCCAGCAGCTTGGGACAGGAGTTCTATGGCTACACCTTC.

This clonotype was counted at least ten times. The CDR3 DNA follows: TGTGCCAGCAGCGGCAGGAATTCACCCCTCCACTTT. The encoded protein is CASSGRNSPLHF. V and J are TRBV9 and TRBJ1-6, with D uncertain. Looked up from germline, CDR1 is SGDLS and CDR2 is YYNGEE. The CDR3 covers 12 residues. V was shortened by 3 bases and J by 7 bases, with 5 bases between the two germline ends.

At least ten counts were recorded for this clonotype. The V gene is TRBV29-1, the J gene TRBJ1-5, with D possibly being TRBD1 (5 bases). The germline CDR1 and CDR2 sequences are SQVTM and ANQGSEA. The CDR3 sequence is 12 residues long. Trimming pared 4 bases from V and 4 bases from J, leaving 8 bases between. The CDR3 nucleotides are TGCAGCGTTGGGCAGGGAAATCAGCCCCAGCATTTT. It translates to CSVGQGNQPQHF.

This clonotype was seen a handful of times. The gene calls are TRBV2 and TRBJ2-7, with D hard to call. CDR1 SNHLY and CDR2 FYNNEI come from the germline V gene. V was trimmed by 2 bases and J by 6 bases, leaving 17 bases between them. The CDR3 covers 15 residues. The CDR3 DNA sequence: TGTGCCAGCAGTGAAAGCGCTGCCGGCCGTGGCGAGCAGTACTTC. This encodes CASSESAAGRGEQYF. The full variable domain, in which reference TRBV2 and TRBJ2-7 provide the parts outside the CDR3, is EPEVTQTPSHQVTQMGQEVILRCVPISNHLYFYWYRQILGQKVEFLVSFYNNEISEKSEIFDDQFSVERPDGSNFTLKIRSTKLEDSAMYFCASSESAAGRGEQYFGPGTRLTVT.

The chain carries TRBV29-1 and TRBJ1-5, with 7 positions matching TRBD1. The CDR3 covers 13 residues. The V and J ends lost 4 bases and 6 bases, in that order; junction bases with no gene match: 6. Germline V gene sequence: CDR1 SQVTM, CDR2 ANQGSEA. The CDR3 DNA sequence: TGCAGCGTTGTGCCAGGGGGGGGTCAGCCCCAGCATTTT. This codes for CSVVPGGGQPQHF.

As to this clonotype: One junction end does not reproduce the germline sequence, and a read error may be involved. This chain uses TRBV10-1 with TRBJ1-4; possibly TRBD1 for D (5 bases). The CDR3 length is 15 residues. Looked up from germline, CDR1 is WNHNN and CDR2 is SYGVQD (reference sequence). The CDR3 loop reads CASSFHRPANEKLFF. CDR3 coding DNA: TGTGCCAGCAGTTTCCACAGGCCGGCTAATGAAAAACTGTTTTTT.

The chain recombines TRBV15 with TRBJ1-5, with D possibly being TRBD1 (5 bases). Germline V gene lookup returns CDR1 LNHNV and CDR2 YYDKDF (reference sequence). The CDR3 covers 13 residues. Trimming took 5 bases from V and 5 from J, leaving 10 bases between them. The CDR3 reads CATSVGVYQPQHF. The CDR3 DNA is TGTGCCACCAGCGTGGGGGTCTATCAGCCCCAGCATTTT.

The chain employs TRBV7-2 and TRBJ2-5; D may match TRBD1 or TRBD2 (6 bases each). Trimming took 4 bases from V and 5 from J, leaving 29 bases between them. This CDR3 is built from 19 residues. Germline assignment: CDR1 SGHTA and CDR2 FQGNSA. The chain's CDR3 is CASSSSVDTGNPPGETQYF. The CDR3 DNA reads as TGTGCCAGCAGCTCTAGCGTTGACACAGGGAACCCCCCGGGCGAGACCCAGTACTTC. The entire variable domain, with the rest obtained from reference TRBV7-2 and TRBJ2-5, is as follows: GAGVSQSPSNKVTEKGKDVELRCDPISGHTALYWYRQSLGQGLEFLIYFQGNSAPDKSGLPSDRFSAERTGGSVSTLTIQRTQQEDSAVYLCASSSSVDTGNPPGETQYFGPGTRLLVL.

Remarks on this clonotype: A junction end diverges from the germline sequence, so it may reflect a read error. The rearrangement links TRBV29-1 to TRBJ2-6; possibly TRBD2 for D (5 bases). This CDR3 spans 16 amino acids. The germline V gene encodes CDR1 SQVTM and CDR2 ANQGSEA. The chain's CDR3 is CSVEGERRAGANVLTF. In nucleotides, the CDR3 is TGCAGCGTTGAAGGGGAAAGGCGGGCTGGAGCCAACGTCCTGACTTTC.

Details on this clonotype: Since a much larger clone is just one base distant, this may be a read error. CDR3 coding DNA: TGTGCCAGCAGCAAACAGGGAAATCAGCCCCAGCATTTT. Its protein product is CASSKQGNQPQHF. V usage is TRBV7-8 and J usage is TRBJ1-5; D might be TRBD1 (6 bases). CDR1 is SGHVS and CDR2 is FQNEAQ in the germline V gene. V dropped 5 bases and J dropped 4 bases, with 9 bases sitting between them. This CDR3 comprises 13 residues.

The chain is built from TRBV2 and TRBJ1-6; D is unclear. Germline V gene lookup returns CDR1 SNHLY and CDR2 FYNNEI. The CDR3 has 17 amino acids. V was clipped by 0 bases and J by 0 bases, with 9 bases between them. The CDR3 DNA reads TGTGCCAGCAGTGAAGCGGGGAAGAGCTCCTATAATTCACCCCTCCACTTT. This translates into CASSEAGKSSYNSPLHF. The complete variable domain, with remaining parts taken from reference TRBV2 and TRBJ1-6, reads EPEVTQTPSHQVTQMGQEVILRCVPISNHLYFYWYRQILGQKVEFLVSFYNNEISEKSEIFDDQFSVERPDGSNFTLKIRSTKLEDSAMYFCASSEAGKSSYNSPLHFGNGTRLTVT.

The genes are TRBV20-1 and TRBJ1-2; D remains ambiguous. Germline V CDR1 and CDR2: DFQATT, SNEGSKA (reference sequence). The CDR3 totals 16 residues. V shed 6 bases and J shed 8 bases, with 28 bases lying between them. The CDR3 nucleotides are TGCAGTGCCCCACGTTCGGGGTTAGGAGAACTATGGGGCTACACCTTC. The encoded protein is CSAPRSGLGELWGYTF.

This clonotype has just one count. This chain uses TRBV15 with TRBJ1-6; 9 bases align to TRBD1. V shed 3 bases, J shed 6 bases, and the junction held 3 bases outside the gene matches. The CDR3 has 15 amino acids. Germline loops: CDR1 LNHNV, CDR2 YYDKDF (reference sequence). CDR3 nucleotide sequence: TGTGCCACCAGCAGGGGGACAGGGCCTAATTCACCCCTCCACTTT. Its protein is CATSRGTGPNSPLHF.

The rearrangement joins TRBV29-1 to TRBJ2-5; TRBD1 matches at 9 bases. Losses at the gene ends were 6 bases for V and 4 bases for J; bases not matched to a gene: 9. The CDR3 consists of 14 residues. The germline gives CDR1 SQVTM, CDR2 ANQGSEA. DNA for the CDR3: TGCAGCGTCGCGGACAGGGGCGGCGTAGAGACCCAGTACTTC. The encoded protein is CSVADRGGVETQYF.

The chain carries TRBV20-1 and TRBJ2-3, with 13 bases fitting TRBD2. The CDR3 is made up of 16 amino acids. Germline CDR1 reads DFQATT; CDR2 reads SNEGSKA (reference sequence). V lost 0 bases, J lost 4 bases, and 4 bases stayed unmatched. CDR3 sequence: CSARDGLAGDADTQYF. CDR3 DNA sequence: TGCAGTGCTAGAGATGGACTAGCGGGAGACGCAGATACGCAGTATTTT.

This clonotype was seen only once. A much larger clone differs by one base, so this may be a read error. The genes are TRBV10-2 and TRBJ2-7; TRBD1 is a possible D gene (6 bases). The CDR3 has 15 amino acids. Looked up from germline, CDR1 is WSHSY and CDR2 is SAAADI. V shed 6 bases and J shed 1 base, with 16 bases lying between them. The CDR3 loop reads CASSQDPGASYEQYF. The CDR3 region has the DNA TGCGCCAGCAGCCAAGATCCAGGGGCGTCCTACGAGCAGTACTTC.

The gene calls are TRBV7-2 and TRBJ2-5; either TRBD1 or TRBD2 may supply D (5 bases each). CDR3 length: 13 residues. From germline, CDR1 is SGHTA and CDR2 FQGNSA. Trimming left V 6 bases short and J 3 bases short, with 11 bases between. CDR3 region: CASSRDAEETQYF. As DNA, the CDR3 is TGTGCCAGCAGTAGGGACGCCGAAGAGACCCAGTACTTC.